The 18 T cell receptor beta chains below all came from one sample that was sequenced in a study of patients and donors after allogeneic stem cell transplantation. TCRdb called the RT-PCR reads again in MiXCR, with one record for every CDR3 protein. The profile covers hundreds of thousands of distinct CDR3 sequences, with 16% appearing a single time and around 7.2% taken by the ten largest. Material for sequencing was blood, either unsorted or a sorted T cell fraction (not recorded which). The receptor set was obtained from a human donor who was either an allogeneic HSCT recipient or a stem cell or donor lymphocyte infusion donor (not recorded which). It is not recorded whose cells these are; they may come from a transplant donor.

The chain is built from TRBV3-1 and TRBJ2-3; possibly TRBD1 or TRBD2 for D (5 bases each). From germline, CDR1 is LGHDT and CDR2 YNNKEL (reference sequence). V lost 3 bases to trimming and J lost 6 bases, with 19 bases between them. This CDR3 is built from 16 residues. The CDR3 nucleotides read TGTGCCAGCAGCCACCTGACCCGGGGCGTCTCCGATACGCAGTATTTT. Translation gives CASSHLTRGVSDTQYF.

CDR3 sequence: CSASTGGAYGYTF. The CDR3 nucleotides read TGCAGTGCCTCGACAGGGGGCGCGTATGGCTACACCTTC. The chain carries TRBV20-1 and TRBJ1-2; 10 positions agree with TRBD1. The CDR3 runs to 13 residues. The J segment lost 5 bases and the V segment lost 6 bases, leaving 6 bases of the junction unmatched. Germline-derived CDR1 and CDR2 are DFQATT and SNEGSKA (reference sequence).

Details on this clonotype: A junction end diverges from the germline sequence, so it may reflect a read error. V usage is TRBV5-1 and J usage is TRBJ2-1; possible D gene TRBD2, 5 bases. Per germline, CDR1 SGHRS and CDR2 YFSETQ. This CDR3 is 15 amino acids long. The CDR3 nucleotides read TGCGCCACCAGCTTAGGAGGTTCGTCCTACAATGAGCAGTTCTTC. Protein sequence: CATSLGGSSYNEQFF.

This clonotype was seen many times. V gene TRBV29-1 combines with J gene TRBJ1-6; 7 bases are shared with TRBD1. CDR3 length equals 14 residues. The germline V gene encodes CDR1 SQVTM and CDR2 ANQGSEA. V trimming: 7 bases; J trimming: 7 bases; junction bases outside the gene matches: 10. CDR3 loop: CSAKLTGTNSPLHF. In DNA form, the CDR3 reads TGCAGCGCCAAACTGACAGGGACAAATTCACCCCTCCACTTT. Drawing the rest from reference TRBV29-1 and TRBJ1-6, the complete variable domain is SAVISQKPSRDICQRGTSLTIQCQVDSQVTMMFWYRQQPGQSLTLIATANQGSEATYESGFVIDKFPISRPNLTFSTLTVSNMSPEDSSIYLCSAKLTGTNSPLHFGNGTRLTVT.

This clonotype appeared a few times. CDR3 region: CASTSEGANVLTF. CDR3 in DNA: TGTGCCAGCACCTCAGAGGGGGCCAACGTCCTGACTTTC. The genes are TRBV5-5 and TRBJ2-6; no firm D call. Per the germline V gene, CDR1 is SGHKS and CDR2 is YYEKEE (reference sequence). Trimming took off 6 bases at V and 4 bases at J, with 8 bases between the two ends. The CDR3 is made up of 13 amino acids.

This clonotype was seen only a few times. The rearrangement joins TRBV12-5 to TRBJ2-5; no clear D gene. Germline-derived CDR1 and CDR2 are LGHNT and FRNRAP. Deletions cut 1 base from V and 0 bases from J, with 9 bases between. This CDR3 comprises 15 residues. The CDR3: CASGLGLRNQETQYF. The DNA of the CDR3 is TGTGCTAGTGGTTTGGGGCTAAGGAACCAAGAGACCCAGTACTTC.

This clonotype was seen a handful of times. The chain joins TRBV20-1 to TRBJ2-2, with no clear D. Germline CDR1 and CDR2: DFQATT and SNEGSKA (reference sequence). CDR3 size: 16 residues. Trimming removed 2 bases at V and 7 bases at J, with 20 bases between. The DNA of the CDR3 is TGCAGTGCTAGATCCCCCCAAGCCGGGTATCACGGGGAGCTGTTTTTT. Amino acids: CSARSPQAGYHGELFF.

This chain joins TRBV7-9 and TRBJ2-3; no clear D. Trimming cost V 8 bases and J 2 bases, with 11 bases left between them. CDR1 SEHNR and CDR2 FQNEAQ come from the germline V gene (reference sequence). This CDR3 contains 13 residues. The DNA for the CDR3 is TGTGCCAGCGAAGGACCTTCCACAGATACGCAGTATTTT. It specifies CASEGPSTDTQYF.

This clonotype was seen ten or more times. The J gene is TRBJ2-7, the V gene TRBV4-3; D is perhaps TRBD2 (6 bases). Germline CDR1 is LGHNA and CDR2 is YSLEER. V lost 0 bases and J lost 3, with 12 bases in between. The CDR3 loop spans 15 amino acids. In DNA form, the CDR3 reads TGCGCCAGCAGCCAAGATTCGGCGGGGATCTACGAGCAGTACTTC. Amino acid sequence: CASSQDSAGIYEQYF.

The chain combines TRBV5-1 with TRBJ1-1; 9 nucleotides match TRBD1. J gave up 5 bases and V 0 bases, and 5 bases lay outside the gene matches. Germline CDR1 and CDR2: SGHRS and YFSETQ. The length of the CDR3 is 15 residues. CDR3 sequence (DNA): TGCGCCAGCAGCTTGGGGGAGACAGGGGGAACTGAAGCTTTCTTT. This sequence encodes CASSLGETGGTEAFF.

This clonotype has ten or more counts. The CDR3 reads CASSSSLKGQIYNEQFF. The CDR3 region has the DNA TGTGCCAGCAGCTCGTCGTTAAAAGGGCAGATTTACAATGAGCAGTTCTTC. The chain combines TRBV7-2 with TRBJ2-1; no clear D. The CDR3 is 17 residues long. Germline V gives CDR1 SGHTA, CDR2 FQGNSA. Trimming removed 4 bases at V and 4 bases at J, with 20 bases between.

This clonotype was seen many times. The chain has TRBV29-1 and TRBJ2-2; D possibly corresponds to TRBD1 (6 bases). The ends were cut back, 4 bases at V and 5 bases at J, with 11 bases in the middle. The germline V gene encodes CDR1 SQVTM and CDR2 ANQGSEA. This CDR3 has 13 residues. CDR3 sequence: CSVAGQLTGELFF. CDR3 bases: TGCAGCGTTGCGGGACAACTAACCGGGGAGCTGTTTTTT.

The chain employs TRBV20-1 and TRBJ2-2, with TRBD1 matching over 11 bases. CDR1 and CDR2 (germline): DFQATT, SNEGSKA (reference sequence). The CDR3 length is 14 residues. V gave up 4 bases and J gave up 6 bases; unmatched junction bases: 4. The CDR3 DNA sequence: TGCAGTGCTAAAGGACAGGGGGCACCCGGGGAGCTGTTTTTT. It specifies CSAKGQGAPGELFF.

V usage is TRBV28 and J usage is TRBJ1-5; 9 nucleotides match TRBD1. This CDR3 region has 18 residues. CDR1 and CDR2 (germline): MDHEN, SYDVKM. V gave up 4 bases and J gave up 2 bases; unmatched junction bases: 12. The CDR3 nucleotides are TGTGCCAGCAGTTCAGTCTTCCAAACAGGGGGCGGCAATCAGCCCCAGCATTTT. Its translation is CASSSVFQTGGGNQPQHF.

This clonotype showed up many times. The chain couples TRBV29-1 to TRBJ1-5; D remains ambiguous. Germline values: CDR1 SQVTM, CDR2 ANQGSEA. V shed 4 bases and J shed 2 bases, with 15 bases lying between them. The CDR3 is made up of 15 amino acids. In DNA, the CDR3 is TGCAGCGTTGTATTGGGGTCGTCTGGCAATCAGCCCCAGCATTTT. It encodes CSVVLGSSGNQPQHF.

The chain links TRBV29-1 to TRBJ1-2, with D maybe TRBD1 (6 bases). The V end lost 3 bases, the J end lost 9 bases, and 20 bases lay between the germline ends. Germline CDR1 and CDR2: SQVTM and ANQGSEA. The CDR3 runs to 14 residues. The CDR3 loop reads CSVEWAGAPPSYTF. The CDR3 DNA reads TGCAGCGTTGAGTGGGCAGGGGCTCCCCCAAGCTACACCTTC.

J is TRBJ2-2 and V is TRBV11-2, with D possibly called TRBD1 or TRBD2 (6 bases each). Trimming took off 1 base at V and 2 bases at J, with 14 bases between the two ends. The CDR3 length is 17 residues. The V gene's germline CDR1 is SGHAT and CDR2 FQNNGV. CDR3 coding DNA: TGTGCCAGCAGCTTAGTGGGGGGACAAATTAACACCGGGGAGCTGTTTTTT. It codes for CASSLVGGQINTGELFF.

The chain is built from TRBV18 and TRBJ1-5, with 8 nucleotides matching TRBD1. Per germline, CDR1 KGHSH and CDR2 LQKENI. V shed 2 bases and J 0 bases; nucleotides not matched to a gene: 3. The CDR3 contains 16 residues. This chain's CDR3 is CASSPRDRSSNQPQHF. Here the CDR3 DNA reads TGTGCCAGCTCACCAAGGGACAGGAGTAGCAATCAGCCCCAGCATTTT.